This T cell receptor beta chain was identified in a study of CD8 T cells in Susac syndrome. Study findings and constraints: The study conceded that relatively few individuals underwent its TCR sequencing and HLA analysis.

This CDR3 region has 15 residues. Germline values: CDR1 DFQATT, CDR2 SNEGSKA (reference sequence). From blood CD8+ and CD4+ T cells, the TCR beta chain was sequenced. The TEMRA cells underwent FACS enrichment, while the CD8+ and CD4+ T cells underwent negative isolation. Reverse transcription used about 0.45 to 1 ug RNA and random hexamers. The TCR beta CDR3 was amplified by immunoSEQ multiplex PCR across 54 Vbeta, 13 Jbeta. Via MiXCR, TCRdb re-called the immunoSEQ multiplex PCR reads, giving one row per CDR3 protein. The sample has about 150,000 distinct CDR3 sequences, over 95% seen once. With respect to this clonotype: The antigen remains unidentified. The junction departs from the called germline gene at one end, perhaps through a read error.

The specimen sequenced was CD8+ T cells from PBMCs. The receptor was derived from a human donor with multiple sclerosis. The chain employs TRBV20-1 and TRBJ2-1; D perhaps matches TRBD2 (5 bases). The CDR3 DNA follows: TGCAGTGCTGGAGAACGGACTGTTACCTACAATGAGCAGTTCTTC. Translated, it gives CSAGERTVTYNEQFF.